The 9 T cell receptor beta chains below come from one sample, sequenced in a study of shared clonotypes between healthy human individuals. CD45RO-negative CD8 cells positively selected for CCR7 made up the naive population, which excluded terminally differentiated effector memory CD45RA+ cells. The assay was immunoSEQ multiplex PCR, and TCRdb's table has in-frame clones only and misses some. The table records hundreds of thousands of clones, about 90% of them present only once. The sequenced material came from naive CD8+ T cells sorted from blood. Receptors originate from a man aged 25 to 40 in good health.

The chain carries TRBV7-9 and TRBJ2-3; 13 bases are shared with TRBD2. With 6 bases clipped from V and 3 bases from J, the junction kept 12 bases outside the gene matches. The CDR3 has 18 residues. Germline V lookup: CDR1 SEHNR, CDR2 FQNEAQ (reference sequence). The CDR3 loop is CASRPPWTSGRVTDTQYF. CDR3 nucleotides: TGTGCCAGCAGACCGCCCTGGACTAGCGGGAGAGTGACAGATACGCAGTATTTT.

This chain connects TRBV29-1 to TRBJ2-1; no firm D call. The CDR3 extends over 10 amino acids. The V and J ends lost 3 bases and 13 bases respectively, with 10 bases between them. CDR1 SQVTM and CDR2 ANQGSEA come from the germline V gene. The CDR3, as DNA: TGCAGCGTTGAGTCGATGAGCCAGTTCTTC. Translated: CSVESMSQFF.

This CDR3 is CASSDFGDRRDSPLHF. CDR3 nucleotides: TGTGCCAGCAGTGACTTTGGGGACCGAAGAGATTCACCCCTCCACTTT. The rearrangement links TRBV27 to TRBJ1-6, with a possible D match to TRBD1 (5 bases). The V end was cut by 5 bases, the J end by 8 bases, with 19 bases between. Germline CDR1 is MNHEY and CDR2 is SMNVEV (reference sequence). This CDR3 contains 16 residues.

The chain couples TRBV25-1 to TRBJ2-7, with D unclear. The CDR3 totals 14 residues. Trimming left V 0 bases short and J 1 base short, with 7 bases between. Germline V gene lookup returns CDR1 MGHDK and CDR2 SYGVNS. CDR3 residues: CASSEYKESYEQYF. The CDR3 nucleotides read TGTGCCAGCAGTGAATACAAGGAGTCCTACGAGCAGTACTTC.

V usage is TRBV14 and J usage is TRBJ2-1; no reliable D call. Deletions cut 4 bases from V and 5 bases from J, with 9 bases between. Germline V CDR1 and CDR2: SGHDN, FVKESK. The CDR3 is 13 residues long. Written as DNA, the CDR3 is TGTGCCAGCAGCCGATTACCGAACAATGAGCAGTTCTTC. Its protein product is CASSRLPNNEQFF.

This clone was counted only a few times. The rearrangement joins TRBV4-1 to TRBJ2-7; TRBD1 matches at 7 bases. Germline CDR1 reads MGHRA; CDR2 reads YSYEKL. V gave up 1 base and J gave up 3 bases; unmatched junction bases: 6. This CDR3 has 15 residues. The CDR3: CASSQVSQGVYEQYF. CDR3 nucleotide sequence: TGCGCCAGCAGCCAAGTAAGCCAGGGGGTCTACGAGCAGTACTTC.

V and J are TRBV11-3 and TRBJ2-1; no clear D gene. This CDR3 is 14 amino acids long. Germline V CDR1 and CDR2: SGHNT, YENEEA. Deletions cut 1 base from V and 4 bases from J, with 8 bases between. CDR3 loop: CASSLGGGYNEQFF. For the CDR3, the DNA is TGTGCCAGCAGCTTAGGAGGTGGGTACAATGAGCAGTTCTTC.

The J gene is TRBJ1-1, the V gene TRBV5-1, with D maybe TRBD1 (5 bases). Germline V gene sequence: CDR1 SGHRS, CDR2 YFSETQ. The V end lost 0 bases, the J end lost 4 bases, and 10 bases lay between the germline ends. The length of the CDR3 is 14 residues. The CDR3 reads CASSLGWTPTEAFF. CDR3 nucleotide sequence: TGCGCCAGCAGCTTGGGGTGGACACCCACTGAAGCTTTCTTT.

This clone was picked up one time. The chain couples TRBV29-1 to TRBJ1-1, with D unresolved. This CDR3 is built from 12 residues. The V gene lost 5 bases and the J gene lost 2 bases, with 9 bases spanning the gap. Per germline, CDR1 SQVTM and CDR2 ANQGSEA. As DNA, the CDR3 is TGCAGCGTTCTGTCCGCTAACACTGAAGCTTTCTTT. Translating gives CSVLSANTEAFF.